The sequence of this T cell receptor (beta chain) was determined in a study of T cell responses to AZD1222 COVID-19 vaccine. Points from the study as a whole: Dominant CD4 TCR responses targeted spike regions 160-218 and 743-854. A rise in Spike-specific TCR breadth and depth followed two AZD1222 doses. White British people made up most donors, females outnumbered males, and clonal diversity was possibly underestimated. Scientists sampled the repertoires only once the peak T cell response had passed.

V was shortened by 4 bases and J by 7 bases, with 15 bases between the two germline ends. Germline lookup yields CDR1 SGHKS and CDR2 YYEKEE (reference sequence). The CDR3 is made up of 14 amino acids. Here immunoSEQ multiplex PCR was the method, and the copy in TCRdb shows in-frame clones only, minus some. This sample has approximately 140,000 clones, with 85% to 95% found just once. Concerning this clone: Its antigen is not known.

The sequences come from peripheral blood, collected on day 0 of MenACWY control vaccination. The clonotype originates from an adult in good health. The chain joins TRBV5-5 to TRBJ1-5; no firm D call. CDR3 sequence reads: CASSIGGPGQPQHF. DNA of the CDR3: TGTGCCAGCAGCATCGGCGGGCCGGGGCAGCCCCAGCATTTT.